The 23 T cell receptor beta chains given below trace back to one sample, sequenced in a study of T cell responses to AZD1222 COVID-19 vaccine. Some clones are missing from TCRdb's copy, which holds only in-frame ones; the method was immunoSEQ multiplex PCR. The sample lists over 200,000 clones; about 94% were seen once. Sequencing was performed on peripheral blood, taken 28 days after the second dose of the MenACWY control vaccine. These receptors were obtained from an adult who received the MenACWY meningococcal vaccine as a control.

The chain couples TRBV4-3 to TRBJ1-2; D is unclear. Per the germline V gene, CDR1 is LGHNA and CDR2 is YSLEER. CDR3 length: 14 amino acids. Trimming removed 1 base at V and 10 bases at J, with 16 bases between. DNA for the CDR3: TGCGCCAGCAGCCAAGTTGCATTATCCTTGGACTACACCTTC. This gives the protein CASSQVALSLDYTF.

The rearrangement uses TRBV5-5 and TRBJ2-3, with D possibly TRBD2 on 6 matching bases. The CDR3 covers 15 residues. Per germline, CDR1 SGHKS and CDR2 YYEKEE (reference sequence). Deletions cut 4 bases from V and 2 bases from J, with 14 bases between. CDR3 in DNA: TGTGCCAGCAGCCGAGGGAGGTCGATCACAGATACGCAGTATTTT. It translates to CASSRGRSITDTQYF. Using reference TRBV5-5 and TRBJ2-3 for the parts outside the CDR3, the full variable domain is DAGVTQSPTHLIKTRGQQVTLRCSPISGHKSVSWYQQVLGQGPQFIFQYYEKEERGRGNFPDRFSARQFPNYSSELNVNALLLGDSALYLCASSRGRSITDTQYFGPGTRLTVL.

The rearrangement uses TRBV19 and TRBJ2-1; 8 nucleotides align to TRBD2. After removal of 7 bases from V and 8 bases from J, the junction contained 13 bases not matched to a gene. The CDR3 runs to 15 residues. Germline CDR1 LNHDA, CDR2 SQIVND (reference sequence). The CDR3 loop reads CASTQRESSTDEQFF. CDR3 nucleotide sequence: TGTGCCAGTACGCAGCGGGAGTCCTCTACGGATGAGCAGTTCTTC.

The chain recombines TRBV5-4 with TRBJ1-6, with D maybe TRBD1 (6 bases). The germline V and J ends were trimmed by 3 bases and 8 bases, with 15 bases remaining between them. The germline CDR1 and CDR2 sequences are SGHNT and YYREEE (reference sequence). The CDR3 loop spans 15 amino acids. The CDR3 DNA reads TGTGCCAGCAGCTATAGGGGGGGAGCCGATTCACCCCTCCACTTT. Encoded protein: CASSYRGGADSPLHF.

V is TRBV28 and J is TRBJ2-1, with TRBD2 matching over 7 bases. V lost 6 bases to trimming and J lost 8 bases; unmatched junction nucleotides: 16. The CDR3 loop spans 16 amino acids. Germline values: CDR1 MDHEN, CDR2 SYDVKM. The CDR3 sequence is CASRQAGNLKGDEQFF. The CDR3 nucleotides are TGTGCCAGCAGGCAAGCGGGGAACCTCAAAGGGGATGAGCAGTTCTTC.

J is TRBJ2-7 and V is TRBV7-9; D perhaps matches TRBD1 (6 bases). Trimming removed 5 bases from V and 6 bases from J, with 20 bases in between. The germline V gene encodes CDR1 SEHNR and CDR2 FQNEAQ (reference sequence). The CDR3 contains 15 residues. CDR3 DNA sequence: TGTGCCAGCAGCCCCCAAGGAGCAGGGGCACGCGAGCAGTACTTC. This codes for CASSPQGAGAREQYF.

V is TRBV2 and J is TRBJ1-5; 11 bases are shared with TRBD1. CDR3 size: 17 residues. CDR1 and CDR2 from the germline V gene are SNHLY and FYNNEI. V was clipped by 4 bases and J by 1 base; unmatched bases: 6. Here the CDR3 reads CASSGRTGGTSNQPQHF. The CDR3 DNA reads TGTGCCAGCAGTGGTCGGACAGGGGGCACAAGCAATCAGCCCCAGCATTTT.

This chain connects TRBV28 to TRBJ2-5, with TRBD1 as a possible D gene (6 bases). The CDR3 extends over 14 amino acids. V dropped 3 bases and J dropped 5 bases, with 13 bases sitting between them. Germline CDR1 and CDR2: MDHEN and SYDVKM. The CDR3 sequence: CASSLIGGWETQYF. In DNA form, the CDR3 reads TGTGCCAGCAGTTTGATTGGGGGCTGGGAGACCCAGTACTTC.

This clone was seen a single time. The J gene is TRBJ1-1, the V gene TRBV7-3; D uncertain. Germline V gives CDR1 SGHTA, CDR2 FQGTGA. This CDR3 comprises 15 residues. V lost 3 bases and J 1 base, leaving 12 bases between the germline ends. The CDR3: CASSLLRIPNTEAFF. The CDR3 DNA sequence: TGTGCCAGCAGCTTGTTGCGGATACCGAACACTGAAGCTTTCTTT.

This clone was seen a few times. The rearrangement links TRBV30 to TRBJ2-5; a possible D gene is TRBD2 (6 bases). Trimming took off 3 bases at V and 2 bases at J, with 10 bases between the two ends. In germline, CDR1 is GTSNPN, CDR2 SVGIG (reference sequence). CDR3 length: 13 residues. For the CDR3, the DNA is TGTGCCTGGAGCCCCGGGACTCAAGAGACCCAGTACTTC. Protein: CAWSPGTQETQYF.

The chain has TRBV6-5 and TRBJ2-2, with D possibly TRBD1 on 5 matching bases. Trimming took off 2 bases at V and 5 bases at J, with 12 bases between the two ends. The CDR3 contains 15 residues. Germline V lookup: CDR1 MNHEY, CDR2 SVGAGI. The CDR3: CASSYEGARTGELFF. The CDR3 DNA follows: TGTGCCAGCAGTTACGAAGGGGCGCGGACCGGGGAGCTGTTTTTT.

The chain links TRBV6-5 to TRBJ1-2; D is undetermined. The V end lost 2 bases, the J end lost 3 bases, and 13 bases lay between the germline ends. This CDR3 contains 15 residues. The germline V gene has CDR1 MNHEY and CDR2 SVGAGI. CDR3 nucleotide sequence: TGTGCCAGCAGTTACCAGAACCCGTACGACTATGGCTACACCTTC. It encodes CASSYQNPYDYGYTF.

This clone has only one observation. V and J are TRBV5-1 and TRBJ1-2; D not resolved. This CDR3 comprises 14 residues. V dropped 0 bases and J dropped 0 bases, with 6 bases sitting between them. CDR1 SGHRS and CDR2 YFSETQ come from the germline V gene. CDR3 nucleotide sequence: TGCGCCAGCAGCTTGGCTCCAGCTAACTATGGCTACACCTTC. This gives the protein CASSLAPANYGYTF.

The rearrangement joins TRBV7-8 to TRBJ2-1; perhaps TRBD2 as D (6 bases). Trimming removed 4 bases at V and 7 bases at J, with 11 bases between. There are 13 residues in the CDR3. Germline CDR1 is SGHVS and CDR2 is FQNEAQ. Here the CDR3 reads CASSYGGGNEQFF. CDR3 nucleotide sequence: TGTGCCAGCAGCTACGGGGGTGGAAATGAGCAGTTCTTC.

The chain combines TRBV5-6 with TRBJ1-2; a possible D gene is TRBD1 (5 bases). From germline, CDR1 is SGHDT and CDR2 YYEEEE. Between the trimmed V and J ends, which lost 7 bases and 8 bases, there was a span of 21 bases. The CDR3 is 14 amino acids. CDR3 coding DNA: TGTGCCAGCTCTGTAGACCGTGGGGCTGAGGGCTACACCTTC. Its translation is CASSVDRGAEGYTF.

This chain links TRBV19 with TRBJ1-2; perhaps TRBD1 as D (6 bases). With 5 bases removed from V and 3 bases from J, the gap between germline ends came to 16 bases. The CDR3 is 15 amino acids. Germline lookup yields CDR1 LNHDA and CDR2 SQIVND (reference sequence). The CDR3 bases are TGTGCCAGTAGTCCCCGTTTGGACAGAGACTATGGCTACACCTTC. It translates to CASSPRLDRDYGYTF.

The J gene is TRBJ1-3, the V gene TRBV11-1; D remains unclear. Between the trimmed V and J ends, which lost 5 bases and 2 bases, there was a span of 10 bases. Germline V gives CDR1 SGHAT, CDR2 FQDESV (reference sequence). The CDR3 has 14 residues. CDR3 sequence (DNA): TGTGCCAGCAGCCTCGGACGAGCTGGAAACACCATATATTTT. It codes for CASSLGRAGNTIYF.

The chain is built from TRBV6-6 and TRBJ2-1, with a weak D call TRBD1 (5 bases). This CDR3 is built from 15 residues. Germline V gene lookup returns CDR1 MNHNY and CDR2 SVGAGI (reference sequence). Trimming stripped 6 bases from V and 9 bases from J, with 21 bases between. The CDR3 spells CASSTRVLQFGEQFF. CDR3 bases: TGTGCCAGCAGCACCAGGGTACTCCAATTCGGTGAGCAGTTCTTC.

The chain has TRBV7-2 and TRBJ2-7, with no clear D. Germline assignment: CDR1 SGHTA and CDR2 FQGNSA. Between the trimmed V and J ends, which lost 2 bases and 1 base, there was a span of 6 bases. The CDR3 consists of 13 residues. CDR3 coding DNA: TGTGCCAGCAGCTTAAGTCTGTCCTACGAGCAGTACTTC. This sequence encodes CASSLSLSYEQYF.

This chain connects TRBV9 to TRBJ2-7, with 8 bases that match TRBD2. Germline V CDR1 and CDR2: SGDLS, YYNGEE. CDR3 size: 15 residues. V lost 6 bases and J lost 5; bases outside the gene matches: 13. CDR3 sequence reads: CASNLGGTSNHEQYF. The CDR3 nucleotides are TGTGCCAGCAACCTAGGCGGGACTAGTAACCACGAGCAGTACTTC.

V and J are TRBV30 and TRBJ2-7; D not certain. V was trimmed by 2 bases and J by 2 bases, leaving 13 bases between them. This CDR3 has 14 amino acids. Per the germline V gene, CDR1 is GTSNPN and CDR2 is SVGIG (reference sequence). The CDR3 DNA reads TGTGCCTGGAGTACCGACACTACTCCCTACGAGCAGTACTTC. Its translation is CAWSTDTTPYEQYF. Complete variable domain (other parts from reference TRBV30 and TRBJ2-7): SQTIHQWPATLVQPVGSPLSLECTVEGTSNPNLYWYRQAAGRGLQLLFYSVGIGQISSEVPQNLSASRPQDRQFILSSKKLLLSDSGFYLCAWSTDTTPYEQYFGPGTRLTVT.

J is TRBJ2-1 and V is TRBV11-2; D could derive from TRBD1 or TRBD2 (5 bases each). With 3 bases removed from V and 0 bases from J, the gap between germline ends came to 9 bases. Germline V CDR1 and CDR2: SGHAT, FQNNGV. The CDR3 sequence is 15 residues long. CDR3 in amino acids: CASSLAGTSYNEQFF. DNA for the CDR3: TGTGCCAGCAGCTTGGCCGGGACCTCCTACAATGAGCAGTTCTTC.

The chain joins TRBV6-5 to TRBJ2-5; 15 nucleotides agree with TRBD2. From germline, CDR1 is MNHEY and CDR2 SVGAGI. This CDR3 comprises 15 residues. Trimming took 6 bases from V and 3 from J; bases not matched to a gene: 2. The CDR3 bases are TGTGCCAGCAGCGGGACTAGCGGGGGGAAAGAGACCCAGTACTTC. Amino acid sequence: CASSGTSGGKETQYF.